The 22 T cell receptor beta chains below all came from one sample that was sequenced in a study of cytomegalovirus exposure and HLA in healthy donors. With 60 Vbeta and 13 Jbeta primers, the PCR was carried out. Measured with immunoSEQ multiplex PCR; TCRdb has only the in-frame clones, and not every one. Of 110,000 to 150,000 clones in the sample, about three quarters were seen once. The sample consisted of PBMCs. These receptors all stem from a woman between 25 and 40 years old in good health and CMV-seronegative.

A few counts support this clone. This chain joins TRBV11-2 and TRBJ1-1, with 7 bases fitting TRBD1. The trim removed 6 bases at V and 4 bases at J, leaving 5 bases unmatched. The CDR3 has 13 residues. Looked up from germline, CDR1 is SGHAT and CDR2 is FQNNGV. The CDR3 sequence: CASRRQGFTEAFF. The CDR3, as DNA: TGTGCCAGCAGACGACAGGGCTTCACTGAAGCTTTCTTT.

This clone appeared a single time. The chain has TRBV29-1 and TRBJ2-1; 8 nucleotides align to TRBD2. This CDR3 is built from 15 residues. The trim removed 1 base at V and 12 bases at J, leaving 14 bases unmatched. In germline, CDR1 is SQVTM, CDR2 ANQGSEA. The CDR3 reads CSVEAQAGEVVGQFF. CDR3 nucleotide sequence: TGCAGCGTTGAAGCCCAAGCGGGGGAGGTGGTTGGGCAGTTCTTC.

V usage is TRBV5-1 and J usage is TRBJ2-3; TRBD1 might be the D (6 bases). Trimming cost V 0 bases and J 3 bases, with 14 bases left between them. The CDR3 length is 16 residues. CDR1 SGHRS and CDR2 YFSETQ come from the germline V gene. The CDR3: CASSLAAGAGTDTQYF. CDR3 in DNA: TGCGCCAGCAGCTTGGCCGCAGGGGCCGGGACAGATACGCAGTATTTT.

The chain joins TRBV6-6 to TRBJ1-5; TRBD1 might be the D (6 bases). Germline assignment: CDR1 MNHNY and CDR2 SVGAGI (reference sequence). There are 14 residues in the CDR3. V was trimmed by 6 bases and J by 4 bases, leaving 13 bases between them. For the CDR3, the DNA is TGTGCCAGCAGCTTACAGGGCGGAAATCAGCCCCAGCATTTT. Protein: CASSLQGGNQPQHF.

This clone was seen only once. The chain is built from TRBV9 and TRBJ2-7; D ambiguous. Trimming stripped 0 bases from V and 0 bases from J, with 10 bases between. This CDR3 spans 15 amino acids. Germline assignment: CDR1 SGDLS and CDR2 YYNGEE. The CDR3 coding sequence is TGTGCCAGCAGCGTAGTGGTCAGTTCCTCCTACGAGCAGTACTTC. Protein sequence: CASSVVVSSSYEQYF.

V is TRBV5-1 and J is TRBJ1-1; 8 bases agree with TRBD1. The CDR3 has 15 amino acids. Germline V gene data show CDR1 as SGHRS and CDR2 as YFSETQ. V lost 3 bases to trimming and J lost 1 base; unmatched junction nucleotides: 5. The CDR3 nucleotides are TGCGCCAGCAGCTCACAGGGGGGTCGGAACACTGAAGCTTTCTTT. Translated: CASSSQGGRNTEAFF.

The count of this clone is one. The chain recombines TRBV28 with TRBJ2-7; D unclear. V was shortened by 6 bases and J by 0 bases, with 6 bases between the two germline ends. The CDR3 loop spans 12 amino acids. CDR1 is MDHEN, CDR2 SYDVKM, per germline. The CDR3 region has the DNA TGTGCCAGCAGAGCACTCTCCTACGAGCAGTACTTC. It encodes CASRALSYEQYF.

The rearrangement joins TRBV4-3 to TRBJ1-4; D remains unclear. Germline V CDR1 and CDR2: LGHNA, YSLEER. This CDR3 region has 16 residues. The V and J ends lost 0 bases and 8 bases respectively, with 16 bases between them. This CDR3 reads CASSQDFVPLPEKLFF. Written as DNA, the CDR3 is TGCGCCAGCAGCCAAGATTTCGTCCCACTTCCGGAAAAACTGTTTTTT.

This sequence joins TRBV29-1 and TRBJ1-2; D remains unclear. The V and J ends lost 4 bases and 4 bases respectively, with 10 bases between them. CDR3 size: 12 residues. CDR1 is SQVTM, CDR2 ANQGSEA, per germline. DNA of the CDR3: TGCAGCGTTGTTGGGCAGAGCTATGGCTACACCTTC. Translation gives CSVVGQSYGYTF.

This clone was counted a single time. The genes are TRBV6-5 and TRBJ1-1; 8 positions agree with TRBD1. The CDR3 totals 14 residues. The germline CDR1 and CDR2 sequences are MNHEY and SVGAGI. The ends lost 2 bases at V and 3 bases at J; junction bases unmatched: 2. DNA for the CDR3: TGTGCCAGCAGTTACATCAGGGGGCACACTGAAGCTTTCTTT. Translating it yields CASSYIRGHTEAFF.

V and J are TRBV6-5 and TRBJ1-3; tentative D call: TRBD1 (6 bases). Trimming removed 8 bases at V and 2 bases at J, with 16 bases between. The CDR3 length is 15 residues. The germline V gene has CDR1 MNHEY and CDR2 SVGAGI. The CDR3 DNA follows: TGTGCCAGCCGGACAACAGGGCGGACTGGAAACACCATATATTTT. Amino acids: CASRTTGRTGNTIYF.

This clone was seen a single time. In DNA, the CDR3 is TGTGCCAGCAGTTACTCGAGAGGGTCCTCCCGGGGAAGAGCTTTCTTT. Its translation is CASSYSRGSSRGRAFF. The chain couples TRBV6-5 to TRBJ1-1; no firm D call. In germline, CDR1 is MNHEY, CDR2 SVGAGI. The CDR3 is made up of 16 amino acids. The V and J ends lost 0 bases and 10 bases respectively, with 21 bases between them.

This sequence joins TRBV2 and TRBJ2-6; perhaps TRBD2 as D (5 bases). Trimming removed 10 bases from V and 0 bases from J, with 16 bases in between. Germline CDR1 is SNHLY and CDR2 is FYNNEI. The CDR3 covers 16 residues. The CDR3 region has the DNA TGTGCCACAAGGCCGGAGGACCTCTCTGGGGCCAACGTCCTGACTTTC. Protein sequence: CATRPEDLSGANVLTF.

This clone showed up just once. The V and J genes are TRBV29-1 and TRBJ1-3; tentatively, D is TRBD1 (5 bases). Trimming pared 4 bases from V and 0 bases from J, leaving 13 bases between. This CDR3 has 15 amino acids. Germline V gives CDR1 SQVTM, CDR2 ANQGSEA. The CDR3, as DNA: TGCAGCGTTGGTTGGGCAGGGAACTCTGGAAACACCATATATTTT. This translates into CSVGWAGNSGNTIYF.

The chain couples TRBV7-3 to TRBJ2-3, with 8 bases aligning to TRBD2. Germline V lookup: CDR1 SGHTA, CDR2 FQGTGA. This CDR3 has 15 amino acids. The J segment lost 0 bases and the V segment lost 4 bases, leaving 3 bases of the junction unmatched. The CDR3 sequence is CASSSTSVSTDTQYF. The DNA for the CDR3 is TGTGCCAGCAGCTCGACTAGCGTCAGCACAGATACGCAGTATTTT.

The chain is built from TRBV19 and TRBJ2-3; TRBD1 matches at 8 bases. The V and J ends lost 6 bases and 0 bases, in that order; junction bases with no gene match: 2. The CDR3 runs to 14 residues. The germline gives CDR1 LNHDA, CDR2 SQIVND (reference sequence). CDR3 bases: TGTGCCAGTAGACACAGGGGGAGCACAGATACGCAGTATTTT. Translation gives CASRHRGSTDTQYF. The variable domain in full, with the rest retrieved from reference TRBV19 and TRBJ2-3, is DGGITQSPKYLFRKEGQNVTLSCEQNLNHDAMYWYRQDPGQGLRLIYYSQIVNDFQKGDIAEGYSVSREKKESFPLTVTSAQKNPTAFYLCASRHRGSTDTQYFGPGTRLTVL.

The rearrangement joins TRBV7-9 to TRBJ1-4; 8 bases map to TRBD1. The CDR3 runs 16 residues. Trimming took 1 base from V and 4 from J; bases not matched to a gene: 5. The germline gives CDR1 SEHNR, CDR2 FQNEAQ (reference sequence). Written as DNA, the CDR3 is TGTGCCAGCAGCTTAGGGGACAGGCAAATTAATGAAAAACTGTTTTTT. Its protein is CASSLGDRQINEKLFF.

The V gene is TRBV4-2, the J gene TRBJ1-2; a weak D match, TRBD1 (5 bases). Trimming cost V 0 bases and J 4 bases, with 12 bases left between them. The CDR3 runs 15 residues. Germline V gives CDR1 LGHNA, CDR2 YNFKEQ. Written as DNA, the CDR3 is TGTGCCAGCAGCCAAGAAACAGGACCAGGCTATGGCTACACCTTC. It is translated as CASSQETGPGYGYTF.

J is TRBJ1-5 and V is TRBV19; 8 positions match TRBD1. V dropped 6 bases and J dropped 9; count of bases not matched to a gene: 22. Germline V gives CDR1 LNHDA, CDR2 SQIVND (reference sequence). The CDR3 has 18 amino acids. The CDR3 loop is CASSTYSGTGSPFWPQHF. The CDR3 DNA sequence: TGTGCCAGTAGCACCTACTCCGGGACAGGATCCCCGTTTTGGCCCCAGCATTTT.

V is TRBV5-8 and J is TRBJ1-4; 11 positions match TRBD1. There are 15 residues in the CDR3. Germline CDR1 reads SGHTS; CDR2 reads YDEGEE. Losses at the gene ends were 1 base for V and 14 bases for J; bases not matched to a gene: 10. Written as DNA, the CDR3 is TGTGCCAGCAGCTTGTCGCTGGGACAGGGGGTAGGGCTGTTTTTT. Residues: CASSLSLGQGVGLFF.

This chain connects TRBV6-1 to TRBJ1-1; tentative D call: TRBD1 (5 bases). This CDR3 has 15 residues. Germline CDR1 MNHNS, CDR2 SASEGT. Deletions cut 5 bases from V and 4 bases from J, with 17 bases between. CDR3 protein: CASSSADRRGTEAFF. CDR3 in DNA: TGTGCCAGCAGTTCGGCCGATCGTAGGGGCACTGAAGCTTTCTTT.

This chain links TRBV5-1 with TRBJ1-6; a weak D match, TRBD1 (6 bases). Trimming took 3 bases from V and 0 from J, leaving 7 bases between them. Looked up from germline, CDR1 is SGHRS and CDR2 is YFSETQ. The CDR3 consists of 15 residues. The DNA for the CDR3 is TGCGCCAGCAGCTCGGACAGCTCCTATAATTCACCCCTCCACTTT. Amino acids: CASSSDSSYNSPLHF.